The 20 T cell receptor beta chains listed next were all sequenced from one sample in a study of identical twins. TCRdb re-analysed the 5' RACE reads in MiXCR, keeping a single row per CDR3 protein. Here the sample spans hundreds of thousands of distinct CDR3 sequences, around 6% being singletons. The specimen sequenced was naive T cells sorted from blood. The source of these receptors is a man younger than 30 in good health.

The table lists this clonotype with a few counts. This chain uses TRBV19 with TRBJ1-1; 9 positions agree with TRBD1. Trimming at V came to 10 bases and at J to 4 bases, leaving 10 bases not matched to a gene. The CDR3 has 14 amino acids. Germline-derived CDR1 and CDR2 are LNHDA and SQIVND (reference sequence). The CDR3 loop is CATRTGGSGTEAFF. The CDR3 DNA follows: TGTGCCACCCGAACAGGGGGCAGCGGCACTGAAGCTTTCTTT.

This clonotype was detected a few times. This chain uses TRBV4-1 with TRBJ1-1, with TRBD1 matching 9 bases. There are 14 residues in the CDR3. Per germline, CDR1 MGHRA and CDR2 YSYEKL. J was trimmed by 10 bases and V by 3 bases; bases with no gene match: 9. This CDR3 reads CASSQRTGQGIAFF. DNA of the CDR3: TGCGCCAGCAGCCAGAGAACGGGACAGGGAATAGCTTTCTTT.

The chain employs TRBV19 and TRBJ1-5; 8 bases fit TRBD1. V lost 3 bases to trimming and J lost 3 bases; unmatched junction nucleotides: 4. Germline CDR1 is LNHDA and CDR2 is SQIVND (reference sequence). The CDR3 covers 15 residues. CDR3 in amino acids: CASSMGQAINQPQHF. CDR3 sequence (DNA): TGTGCCAGTAGTATGGGACAGGCCATCAATCAGCCCCAGCATTTT.

This clonotype was counted between two and nine times. The CDR3: CASSLASGRTNTGELFF. CDR3 nucleotides: TGCGCCAGCAGCTTGGCCAGCGGGAGAACGAACACCGGGGAGCTGTTTTTT. V gene TRBV5-1 combines with J gene TRBJ2-2, with TRBD2 identical over 8 bases. The germline gives CDR1 SGHRS, CDR2 YFSETQ. After removal of 0 bases from V and 0 bases from J, the junction contained 4 bases not matched to a gene. The CDR3 totals 17 residues.

The chain couples TRBV4-2 to TRBJ2-3; D possibly corresponds to TRBD1 (6 bases). Germline loops: CDR1 LGHNA, CDR2 YNFKEQ. The length of the CDR3 is 17 residues. Trimming stripped 1 base from V and 1 base from J, with 15 bases between. CDR3 sequence reads: CASSQAPGAYGTDTQYF. The DNA for the CDR3 is TGTGCCAGCAGCCAAGCCCCAGGGGCGTACGGCACAGATACGCAGTATTTT.

This clonotype appeared many times. The chain combines TRBV29-1 with TRBJ2-1, with a possible D match to TRBD2 (5 bases). The V end lost 5 bases, the J end lost 5 bases, and 13 bases lay between the germline ends. CDR3 size: 13 residues. Germline V gene sequence: CDR1 SQVTM, CDR2 ANQGSEA. The CDR3 nucleotides are TGCAGCGTTCCGGGATCTCGACACAATGAGCAGTTCTTC. Translating gives CSVPGSRHNEQFF.

This clonotype has ten or more counts. The gene calls are TRBV12-3 or TRBV12-4 and TRBJ2-5; D gene ambiguous. CDR3 length: 14 amino acids. Between the trimmed V and J ends, which lost 3 bases and 5 bases, there was a span of 13 bases. The DNA of the CDR3 is TGTGCCAGCAGTTTGACCCCCACCACGGAGACCCAGTACTTC. Translated: CASSLTPTTETQYF.

The chain uses TRBV20-1 and TRBJ2-1; D unresolved. CDR1 is DFQATT and CDR2 is SNEGSKA in the germline V gene (reference sequence). The CDR3 consists of 10 residues. The V end was cut by 4 bases, the J end by 5 bases, with 3 bases between. CDR3 nucleotides: TGCAGTGCTATGCACAATGAGCAGTTCTTC. This sequence encodes CSAMHNEQFF.

This clonotype was seen many times. This chain uses TRBV20-1 with TRBJ2-1; perhaps TRBD1 as D (7 bases). The germline V and J ends were trimmed by 1 base and 6 bases, with 13 bases remaining between them. The CDR3 runs 14 residues. The V gene's germline CDR1 is DFQATT and CDR2 SNEGSKA (reference sequence). The CDR3 region is CSARGGRGVNEQFF. CDR3 nucleotide sequence: TGCAGTGCTAGAGGGGGCAGGGGGGTCAATGAGCAGTTCTTC.

This clonotype was seen a handful of times. The chain is built from TRBV20-1 and TRBJ2-7; D ambiguous. Germline V gives CDR1 DFQATT, CDR2 SNEGSKA (reference sequence). The CDR3 sequence is 9 residues long. The CDR3 sequence: CSSIYEQYV. CDR3 in DNA: TGCAGCAGTATCTACGAGCAGTACGTC.

This sequence joins TRBV6-1 and TRBJ2-1, with D perhaps TRBD1 or TRBD2 (5 bases each). V was cut by 2 bases and J by 3 bases, with 14 bases left in between. Germline CDR1 is MNHNS and CDR2 is SASEGT. The CDR3 runs to 16 residues. The CDR3 DNA follows: TGTGCCAGCAGTGAAAACAGGAGGAGGCTCTACAATGAGCAGTTCTTC. It translates to CASSENRRRLYNEQFF.

The table lists this clonotype with many counts. V and J are TRBV6-1 and TRBJ2-2; D possibly corresponds to TRBD2 (6 bases). The CDR3 has 14 residues. V lost 2 bases and J 5 bases, leaving 9 bases between the germline ends. Germline lookup yields CDR1 MNHNS and CDR2 SASEGT. The CDR3 DNA is TGTGCCAGCAGTGAAAGGGGAGGAACCGGGGAGCTGTTTTTT. Translated, it gives CASSERGGTGELFF.

This clonotype was seen a handful of times. The chain combines TRBV6-5 with TRBJ2-6; 8 nucleotides match TRBD1. CDR3 length: 18 residues. The germline CDR1 and CDR2 sequences are MNHEY and SVGAGI. The V gene end was trimmed by 0 bases and the J gene end by 0 bases; junction bases not matched to a gene: 4. Here the CDR3 reads CASSYSGTGSSGANVLTF. CDR3 DNA: TGTGCCAGCAGTTACTCCGGGACAGGCAGCTCTGGGGCCAACGTCCTGACTTTC.

This clonotype appeared many times. This chain connects TRBV5-6 to TRBJ2-1; 11 nucleotides align to TRBD2. Looked up from germline, CDR1 is SGHDT and CDR2 is YYEEEE. J was trimmed by 7 bases and V by 2 bases; bases with no gene match: 14. This CDR3 has 18 residues. DNA of the CDR3: TGTGCCAGCAGCTTATTACTAGCGGGAGCGGCCTCGATGAATGAGCAGTTCTTC. This translates into CASSLLLAGAASMNEQFF.

This clonotype has ten or more counts. The gene calls are TRBV7-2 and TRBJ2-5; no definite D call. CDR1 is SGHTA, CDR2 FQGNSA, per germline. The CDR3 covers 13 residues. V lost 5 bases and J 5 bases, leaving 12 bases between the germline ends. CDR3 coding DNA: TGTGCCAGCAGCCCCCGAGTGGGGGAGACCCAGTACTTC. Its translation: CASSPRVGETQYF.

There are many counts of this clonotype. The chain couples TRBV5-1 to TRBJ2-2, with a tentative D call TRBD2 (6 bases). Trimming removed 0 bases at V and 7 bases at J, with 19 bases between. Germline lookup yields CDR1 SGHRS and CDR2 YFSETQ. This CDR3 has 17 amino acids. The CDR3 sequence: CASSLDPYGQGGGELFF. In DNA, the CDR3 is TGCGCCAGCAGCTTGGATCCGTACGGGCAGGGAGGCGGGGAGCTGTTTTTT.

This clonotype was seen many times. CDR3 DNA: TGTGCCATCTCCCACCATATGACCGATACCTACGAGCAGTACTTC. As protein: CAISHHMTDTYEQYF. V is TRBV10-3 and J is TRBJ2-7; no reliable D call. Trimming removed 8 bases at V and 2 bases at J, with 19 bases between. This CDR3 is 15 amino acids long. The germline CDR1 and CDR2 sequences are ENHRY and SYGVKD.

The sample holds many counts of this clonotype. This chain connects TRBV4-3 to TRBJ2-2; weak D call: TRBD2 (5 bases). The CDR3 has 18 amino acids. Germline assignment: CDR1 LGHNA and CDR2 YSLEER. V was pared by 0 bases and J by 4 bases, with 18 bases between. The CDR3 loop is CASSQDTGLAHPTGELFF. In DNA, the CDR3 is TGCGCCAGCAGCCAAGATACCGGTCTAGCCCATCCCACCGGGGAGCTGTTTTTT.

Ten or more counts support this clonotype. The V and J genes are TRBV12-3 or TRBV12-4 and TRBJ2-1; 8 bases are shared with TRBD1. This CDR3 spans 14 amino acids. V shed 8 bases and J 0 bases; nucleotides not matched to a gene: 3. The CDR3 is CASRDRGSYNEQFF. CDR3 sequence (DNA): TGTGCCAGCCGCGACAGGGGCTCCTACAATGAGCAGTTCTTC.

The chain combines TRBV19 with TRBJ1-2; D gene unclear. Between the trimmed V and J ends, which lost 1 base and 4 bases, there was a span of 7 bases. The CDR3 has 13 amino acids. Germline V lookup: CDR1 LNHDA, CDR2 SQIVND (reference sequence). The CDR3 loop reads CASSIGNSYGYTF. The CDR3 DNA follows: TGTGCCAGTAGTATAGGAAACAGCTATGGCTACACCTTC. The full variable domain, with the rest looked up from reference TRBV19 and TRBJ1-2, is DGGITQSPKYLFRKEGQNVTLSCEQNLNHDAMYWYRQDPGQGLRLIYYSQIVNDFQKGDIAEGYSVSREKKESFPLTVTSAQKNPTAFYLCASSIGNSYGYTFGSGTRLTVV.